The 16 T cell receptor beta chains reported below all come from one sample, sequenced in a study of blood T cell repertoires in COVID-19. Sequencing was performed with immunoSEQ multiplex PCR; in TCRdb, only in-frame clones are kept and a portion is missing. The sample yields approximately 100,000 clones, about 89% seen once. The specimen was peripheral blood. These receptors originate from a human donor with acute or convalescent COVID-19. The donor label of this sample is uncertain.

The chain recombines TRBV9 with TRBJ1-2; tentative D call: TRBD1 (6 bases). CDR3 length equals 14 residues. Germline CDR1 reads SGDLS; CDR2 reads YYNGEE. Trimming left V 4 bases short and J 5 bases short, with 15 bases between. CDR3 sequence reads: CASSKGDVPYGYTF. DNA of the CDR3: TGTGCCAGCAGCAAGGGGGACGTGCCTTATGGCTACACCTTC. The full variable domain, completed using reference TRBV9 and TRBJ1-2, is DSGVTQTPKHLITATGQRVTLRCSPRSGDLSVYWYQQSLDQGLQFLIQYYNGEERAKGNILERFSAQQFPDLHSELNLSSLELGDSALYFCASSKGDVPYGYTFGSGTRLTVV.

The rearrangement joins TRBV3-1 (or the pseudogene TRBV3-2) to TRBJ2-1, with a tentative D call TRBD1 (5 bases). The CDR3 extends over 15 amino acids. V lost 2 bases and J 2 bases, leaving 10 bases between the germline ends. CDR1 and CDR2 (germline): LGHDT, YNNKEL (reference sequence). The DNA of the CDR3 is TGTGCCAGCAGCCAAATTTGGACAACCTACAATGAGCAGTTCTTC. Protein product: CASSQIWTTYNEQFF.

The gene calls are TRBV19 and TRBJ1-1; D is unclear. Germline loops: CDR1 LNHDA, CDR2 SQIVND (reference sequence). This CDR3 spans 13 amino acids. Between the trimmed V and J ends, which lost 5 bases and 4 bases, there was a span of 11 bases. CDR3 DNA sequence: TGTGCCAGTAGTTTTAATCGGGGCACTGAAGCTTTCTTT. This translates into CASSFNRGTEAFF.

This clone showed up just once. The V and J genes are TRBV10-3 and TRBJ2-7; 12 bases are shared with TRBD2. V was pared by 3 bases and J by 5 bases, with 8 bases of the junction left unmatched. The CDR3 loop spans 16 amino acids. CDR1 is ENHRY and CDR2 is SYGVKD in the germline V gene. The CDR3 region is CAISDLSSGRAHEQYF. CDR3 coding DNA: TGTGCCATCAGTGACCTTTCTAGCGGGAGGGCCCACGAGCAGTACTTC.

The chain has TRBV5-1 and TRBJ2-2, with D tentatively TRBD2 (6 bases). V gave up 4 bases and J gave up 7 bases, with 20 bases separating them. This CDR3 is 16 amino acids long. Germline lookup yields CDR1 SGHRS and CDR2 YFSETQ. The CDR3 DNA follows: TGCGCCAGCAGCCAGACGGGACTCGTTACGCGCGGGGAGCTGTTTTTT. Its translation: CASSQTGLVTRGELFF.

V is TRBV11-2 and J is TRBJ1-5; 8 nucleotides match TRBD1. The trim removed 3 bases at V and 12 bases at J, leaving 7 bases unmatched. The V gene's germline CDR1 is SGHAT and CDR2 FQNNGV. The CDR3 contains 13 residues. CDR3: CASSLTGTGLQHF. The CDR3 nucleotides are TGTGCCAGCAGCTTGACCGGGACAGGACTCCAGCATTTT.

J is TRBJ1-5 and V is TRBV6-2 or TRBV6-3; D is possibly TRBD1 (6 bases). The ends were cut back, 5 bases at V and 0 bases at J, with 8 bases in the middle. This CDR3 spans 14 amino acids. The germline gives CDR1 MNHEY, CDR2 SVGEGT. CDR3 nucleotide sequence: TGTGCCAGCAGTACAGGGCTTAGCAATCAGCCCCAGCATTTT. Amino acid sequence: CASSTGLSNQPQHF.

The chain recombines TRBV6-5 with TRBJ2-2; maybe TRBD2 (5 bases). The CDR3 has 14 residues. The germline CDR1 and CDR2 sequences are MNHEY and SVGAGI. Trimming took off 5 bases at V and 1 base at J, with 8 bases between the two ends. The CDR3, as DNA: TGTGCCAGCAGTCGGAGCGGGAACACCGGGGAGCTGTTTTTT. It yields the protein CASSRSGNTGELFF.

This sequence joins TRBV28 and TRBJ2-3; 8 bases match TRBD2. The germline V gene has CDR1 MDHEN and CDR2 SYDVKM. J lost 2 bases, V lost 4 bases, and 5 bases had no gene match. The CDR3 contains 15 residues. CDR3 loop: CASSSGGSVTDTQYF. CDR3 coding DNA: TGTGCCAGCAGTTCGGGGGGGAGCGTCACAGATACGCAGTATTTT. Using reference TRBV28 and TRBJ2-3 for the parts outside the CDR3, the full variable domain is DVKVTQSSRYLVKRTGEKVFLECVQDMDHENMFWYRQDPGLGLRLIYFSYDVKMKEKGDIPEGYSVSREKKERFSLILESASTNQTSMYLCASSSGGSVTDTQYFGPGTRLTVL.

The J gene is TRBJ2-1, the V gene TRBV6-5, with D tentatively TRBD1 (6 bases). The V end lost 0 bases, the J end lost 8 bases, and 17 bases lay between the germline ends. Germline V lookup: CDR1 MNHEY, CDR2 SVGAGI. The CDR3 covers 16 residues. The CDR3 sequence: CASSYSKGDPLYEQFF. CDR3 nucleotide sequence: TGTGCCAGCAGTTACTCGAAGGGGGACCCACTTTATGAGCAGTTCTTC.

The genes are TRBV9 and TRBJ2-3; 9 nucleotides agree with TRBD1. Germline V gives CDR1 SGDLS, CDR2 YYNGEE. J was trimmed by 2 bases and V by 0 bases; bases with no gene match: 10. There are 18 residues in the CDR3. The CDR3 sequence is CASSVDGLDRGITDTQYF. CDR3 sequence (DNA): TGTGCCAGCAGCGTAGACGGCCTTGACAGGGGGATCACAGATACGCAGTATTTT. Full variable domain (rest looked up from reference TRBV9 and TRBJ2-3): DSGVTQTPKHLITATGQRVTLRCSPRSGDLSVYWYQQSLDQGLQFLIQYYNGEERAKGNILERFSAQQFPDLHSELNLSSLELGDSALYFCASSVDGLDRGITDTQYFGPGTRLTVL.

The CDR3, as DNA: TGTGCCAGCAGTTGGGGGGGGGCAGGCCAGCCCCAGCATTTT. It is translated as CASSWGGAGQPQHF. The V call is TRBV6-5, the J call TRBJ1-5; D may be TRBD1 (6 bases). V lost 4 bases, J lost 7 bases, and 14 bases lay in between. This CDR3 is built from 14 residues. The germline gives CDR1 MNHEY, CDR2 SVGAGI.

The chain combines TRBV5-4 with TRBJ2-5; the match to TRBD1 covers 7 bases. V was pared by 4 bases and J by 2 bases, with 5 bases of the junction left unmatched. The germline gives CDR1 SGHNT, CDR2 YYREEE (reference sequence). This CDR3 spans 14 amino acids. CDR3 in amino acids: CASSVGQPQETQYF. The CDR3 coding sequence is TGTGCCAGCAGCGTGGGACAGCCTCAAGAGACCCAGTACTTC.

This clone came up a few times. This rearrangement joins TRBV19 to TRBJ2-7, with unresolved D. CDR3 length equals 14 residues. Trimming cost V 1 base and J 0 bases, with 7 bases left between them. CDR1 and CDR2 from the germline V gene are LNHDA and SQIVND (reference sequence). CDR3 loop: CASSIAQNSYEQYF. The CDR3 DNA sequence: TGTGCCAGTAGTATAGCCCAGAACTCCTACGAGCAGTACTTC.

The chain recombines TRBV18 with TRBJ2-7, with D tentatively TRBD1 (5 bases). Germline-derived CDR1 and CDR2 are KGHSH and LQKENI. V lost 1 base to trimming and J lost 2 bases, with 9 bases between them. This CDR3 is 14 amino acids long. The DNA of the CDR3 is TGTGCCAGCTCACCACGGCCAGGGACCTACGAGCAGTACTTC. Encoded protein: CASSPRPGTYEQYF.

This rearrangement joins TRBV19 to TRBJ1-5; TRBD1 agrees at 8 bases. The V segment lost 7 bases and the J segment 5 bases; nucleotides outside the gene matches: 7. The CDR3 is 14 residues long. Germline CDR1 LNHDA, CDR2 SQIVND (reference sequence). CDR3: CASTRTGKDQPQHF. The CDR3 DNA reads as TGTGCCAGTACCCGGACAGGGAAGGATCAGCCCCAGCATTTT.